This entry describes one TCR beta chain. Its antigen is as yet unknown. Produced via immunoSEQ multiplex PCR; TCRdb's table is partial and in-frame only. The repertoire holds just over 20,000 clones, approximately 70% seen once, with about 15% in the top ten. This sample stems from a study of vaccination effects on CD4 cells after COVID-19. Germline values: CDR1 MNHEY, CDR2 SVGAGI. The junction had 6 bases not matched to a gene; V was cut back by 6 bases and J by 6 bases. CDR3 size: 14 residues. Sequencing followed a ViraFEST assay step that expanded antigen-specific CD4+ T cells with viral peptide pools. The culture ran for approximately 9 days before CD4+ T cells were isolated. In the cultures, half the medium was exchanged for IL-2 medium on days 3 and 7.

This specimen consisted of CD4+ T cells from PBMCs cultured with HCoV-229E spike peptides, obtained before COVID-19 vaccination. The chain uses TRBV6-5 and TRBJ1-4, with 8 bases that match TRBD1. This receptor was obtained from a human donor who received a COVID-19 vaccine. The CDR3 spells CASRPGTGYEKLFF. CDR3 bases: TGTGCCAGCAGGCCCGGGACAGGCTATGAAAAACTGTTTTTT.